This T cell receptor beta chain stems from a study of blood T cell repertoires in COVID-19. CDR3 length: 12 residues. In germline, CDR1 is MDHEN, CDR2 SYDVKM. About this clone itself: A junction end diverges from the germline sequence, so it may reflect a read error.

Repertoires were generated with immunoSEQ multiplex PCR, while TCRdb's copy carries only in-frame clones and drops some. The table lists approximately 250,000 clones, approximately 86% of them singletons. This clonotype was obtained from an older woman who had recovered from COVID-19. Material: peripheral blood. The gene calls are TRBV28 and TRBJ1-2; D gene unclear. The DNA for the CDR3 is TGTGCCAGTAGCTCGAATAACGATGGCTACACCTTC. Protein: CASSSNNDGYTF.